The entry that follows covers one T cell receptor beta chain sequence. V lost 2 bases and J 0 bases, leaving 11 bases between the germline ends. CDR1 is SGHAT, CDR2 FQNNGV, per germline. CDR3 size: 15 residues. The data were obtained in a study of blood T cell repertoires in COVID-19. At the level of the study: Material from acute and convalescent COVID-19 was sourced from the United States, Italy and Spain. The cDNA or gDNA used as material had been derived from T cells, B-cell-depleted T cells, or PBMCs.

Methods used by the authors: Amplifying reference gene primers gave estimates of nucleated cell counts. TCRdb's table, derived via immunoSEQ multiplex PCR, lists solely in-frame clones and lacks some. V and J calls and clone size are those listed in that table; D and trimming were worked out from the DNA. This sample has fewer than 250,000 clones; just under 85% occur once, and the top ten carry roughly 4%. The receptor's source is a man aged 45-65 years with acute or convalescent COVID-19. The sequenced sample was peripheral blood. This sequence joins TRBV11-2 and TRBJ2-7; D is possibly TRBD1 (6 bases). Written as DNA, the CDR3 is TGTGCCAGCAGCTTATACCCAGGGGCCTCCTACGAGCAGTACTTC. Its translation: CASSLYPGASYEQYF.